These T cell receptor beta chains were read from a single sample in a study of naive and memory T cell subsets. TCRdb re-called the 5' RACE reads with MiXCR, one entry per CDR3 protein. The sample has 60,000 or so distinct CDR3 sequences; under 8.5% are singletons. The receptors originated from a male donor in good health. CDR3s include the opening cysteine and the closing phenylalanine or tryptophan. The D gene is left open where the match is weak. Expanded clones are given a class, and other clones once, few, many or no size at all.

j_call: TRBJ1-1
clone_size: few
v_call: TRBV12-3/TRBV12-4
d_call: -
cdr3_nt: TGTGCCAGCCGTCGACAGCTGAACACTGAAGCTTTCTTT
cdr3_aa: CASRRQLNTEAFF

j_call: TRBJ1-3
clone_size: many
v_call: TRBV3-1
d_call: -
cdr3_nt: TGTGCCAGCAGCCAAGGGGGGGGACGGCTCTCTGGAAACACCATATATTTT
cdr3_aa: CASSQGGGRLSGNTIYF

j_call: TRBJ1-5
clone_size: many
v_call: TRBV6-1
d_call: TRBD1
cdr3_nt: TGTGCCAGTGCAGGGACAGGGGAGCATCAGCCCCAGCATTTT
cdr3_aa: CASAGTGEHQPQHF

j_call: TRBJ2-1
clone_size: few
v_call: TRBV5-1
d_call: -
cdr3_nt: TGCGCCAGCAGCTTGGAGGCTGGGGATAGGAACGATGAGCAGTTCTTC
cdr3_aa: CASSLEAGDRNDEQFF

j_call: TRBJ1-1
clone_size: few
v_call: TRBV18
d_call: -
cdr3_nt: TGTGCCAGCTCGGTCACCGACGGATACACTGAAGCTTTCTTT
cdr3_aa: CASSVTDGYTEAFF

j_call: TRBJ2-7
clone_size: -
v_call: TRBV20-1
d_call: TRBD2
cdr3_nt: TGCAGTGCTAGAGATTTAGCGGGGGCCTTATCCTACGAGCAGTACTTC
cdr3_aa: CSARDLAGALSYEQYF

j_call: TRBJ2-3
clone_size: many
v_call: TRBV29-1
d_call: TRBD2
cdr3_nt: TGCAGCGTTTGTTCCCCGGGACTAGCGGGAGGAGGGGGAGCAGATACGCAGTATTTT
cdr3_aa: CSVCSPGLAGGGGADTQYF

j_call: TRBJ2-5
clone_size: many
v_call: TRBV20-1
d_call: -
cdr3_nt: TGCAGTGCTAGGGCGCCTGGAGAGACCCAGTACTTC
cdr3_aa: CSARAPGETQYF

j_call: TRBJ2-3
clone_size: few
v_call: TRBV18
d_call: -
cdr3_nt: TGTGCCAGCTCACCACAGTCAGTTAGGGATACGCAGTATTTT
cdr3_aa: CASSPQSVRDTQYF

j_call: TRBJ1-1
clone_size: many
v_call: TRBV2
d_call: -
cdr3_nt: TGTGCCAGCAGTGAAAGGTCCGGTTGGACTGAAGCTTTCTTT
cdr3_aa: CASSERSGWTEAFF

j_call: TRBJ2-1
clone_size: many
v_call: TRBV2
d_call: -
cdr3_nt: TGTGCCAGCCGGGACCCACCTGCTAATGAGCAGTTCTTC
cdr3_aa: CASRDPPANEQFF

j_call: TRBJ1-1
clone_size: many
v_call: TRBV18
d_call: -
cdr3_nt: TGTGCCAGCTCACCAGGGGGTATGAACACTGAAGCTTTCTTT
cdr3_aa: CASSPGGMNTEAFF

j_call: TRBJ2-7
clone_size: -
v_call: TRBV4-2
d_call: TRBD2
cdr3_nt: TGTGCCAGCAGCCAAGATGAGCTAGCGGTCGCCAACGAGCAGTACTTC
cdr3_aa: CASSQDELAVANEQYF

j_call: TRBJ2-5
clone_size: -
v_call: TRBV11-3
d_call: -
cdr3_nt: TGTGCCAGCAGTCTACTCTTCGGGGCGGGGGAGACCCAGTACTTC
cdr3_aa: CASSLLFGAGETQYF

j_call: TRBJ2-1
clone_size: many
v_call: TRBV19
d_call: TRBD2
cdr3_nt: TGTGCCAGTAGTGCAGCTAGCGGGAGGGCGTATGAGCAGTTCTTC
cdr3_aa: CASSAASGRAYEQFF